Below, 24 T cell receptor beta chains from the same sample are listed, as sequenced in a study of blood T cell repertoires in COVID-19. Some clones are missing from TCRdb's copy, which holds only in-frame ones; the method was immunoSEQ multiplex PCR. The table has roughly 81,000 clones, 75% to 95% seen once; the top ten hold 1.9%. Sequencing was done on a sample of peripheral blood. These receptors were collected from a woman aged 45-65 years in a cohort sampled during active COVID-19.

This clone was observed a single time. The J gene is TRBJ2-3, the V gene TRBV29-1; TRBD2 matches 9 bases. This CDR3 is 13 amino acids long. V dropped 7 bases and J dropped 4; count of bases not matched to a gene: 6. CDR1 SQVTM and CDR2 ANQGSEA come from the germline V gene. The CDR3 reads CSASAGGPDTQYF. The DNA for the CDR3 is TGCAGCGCCTCTGCGGGAGGGCCAGATACGCAGTATTTT.

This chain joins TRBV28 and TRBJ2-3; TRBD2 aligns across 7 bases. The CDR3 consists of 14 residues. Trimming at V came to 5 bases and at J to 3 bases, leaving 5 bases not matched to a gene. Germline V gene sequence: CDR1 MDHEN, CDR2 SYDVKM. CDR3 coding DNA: TGTGCCAGCAGTAGGGGACTAAGAACAGATACGCAGTATTTT. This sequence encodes CASSRGLRTDTQYF.

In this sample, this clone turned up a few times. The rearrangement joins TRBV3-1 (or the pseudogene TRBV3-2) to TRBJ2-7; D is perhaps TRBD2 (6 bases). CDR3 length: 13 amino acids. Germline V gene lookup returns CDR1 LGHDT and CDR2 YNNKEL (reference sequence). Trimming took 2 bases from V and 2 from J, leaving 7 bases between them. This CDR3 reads CASSQRGTYEQYF. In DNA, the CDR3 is TGTGCCAGCAGCCAACGGGGGACCTACGAGCAGTACTTC.

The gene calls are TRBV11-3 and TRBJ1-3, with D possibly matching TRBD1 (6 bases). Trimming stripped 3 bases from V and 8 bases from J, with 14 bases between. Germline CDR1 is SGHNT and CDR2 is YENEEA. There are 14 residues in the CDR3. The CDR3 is CASSLNRVSDTIYF. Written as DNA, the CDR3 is TGTGCCAGCAGCTTGAACAGGGTGTCGGACACCATATATTTT. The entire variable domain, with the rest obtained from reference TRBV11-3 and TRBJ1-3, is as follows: EAGVVQSPRYKIIEKKQPVAFWCNPISGHNTLYWYLQNLGQGPELLIRYENEEAVDDSQLPKDRFSAERLKGVDSTLKIQPAELGDSAVYLCASSLNRVSDTIYFGEGSWLTVV.

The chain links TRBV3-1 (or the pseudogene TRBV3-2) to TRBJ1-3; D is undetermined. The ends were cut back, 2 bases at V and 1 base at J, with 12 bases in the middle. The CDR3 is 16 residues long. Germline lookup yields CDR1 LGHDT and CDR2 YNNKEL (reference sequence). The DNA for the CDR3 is TGTGCCAGCAGCCAAAGCCGTGGGCCGTCTGGAAACACCATATATTTT. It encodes CASSQSRGPSGNTIYF.

Written as DNA, the CDR3 is TGTGCCAGCAGGGGGCTTGGAGGCTACACCTTC. Translating gives CASRGLGGYTF. The chain joins TRBV27 to TRBJ1-2; weak D call: TRBD1 (5 bases). The germline V gene has CDR1 MNHEY and CDR2 SMNVEV (reference sequence). V was pared by 6 bases and J by 8 bases, with 10 bases between. The CDR3 spans 11 residues.

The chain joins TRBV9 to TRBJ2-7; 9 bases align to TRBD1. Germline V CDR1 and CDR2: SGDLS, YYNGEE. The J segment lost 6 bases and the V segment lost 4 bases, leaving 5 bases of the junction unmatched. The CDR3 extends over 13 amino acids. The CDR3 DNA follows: TGTGCCAGCAGCAGAAGGACAGGGGTCGAGCAGTACTTC. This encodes CASSRRTGVEQYF.

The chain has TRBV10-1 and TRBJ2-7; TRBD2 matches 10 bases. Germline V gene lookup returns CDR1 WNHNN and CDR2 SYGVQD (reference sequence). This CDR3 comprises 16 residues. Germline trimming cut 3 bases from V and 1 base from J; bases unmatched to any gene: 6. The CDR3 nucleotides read TGCGCCAGCAGTGACCGGGGACTAGCGAGGTCCTACGAGCAGTACTTC. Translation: CASSDRGLARSYEQYF.

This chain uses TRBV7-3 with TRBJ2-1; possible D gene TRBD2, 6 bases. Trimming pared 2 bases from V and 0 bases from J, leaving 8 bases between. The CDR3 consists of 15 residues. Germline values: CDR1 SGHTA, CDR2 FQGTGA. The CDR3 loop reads CASSLAGSSYNEQFF. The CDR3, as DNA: TGTGCCAGCAGCTTAGCGGGAAGCTCCTACAATGAGCAGTTCTTC.

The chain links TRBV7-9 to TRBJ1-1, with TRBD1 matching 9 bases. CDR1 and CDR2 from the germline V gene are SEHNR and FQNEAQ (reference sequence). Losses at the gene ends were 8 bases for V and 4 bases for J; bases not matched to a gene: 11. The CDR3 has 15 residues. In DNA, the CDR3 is TGTGCCAGCGGTTCCCTACAGGGGGCAGGCACTGAAGCTTTCTTT. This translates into CASGSLQGAGTEAFF.

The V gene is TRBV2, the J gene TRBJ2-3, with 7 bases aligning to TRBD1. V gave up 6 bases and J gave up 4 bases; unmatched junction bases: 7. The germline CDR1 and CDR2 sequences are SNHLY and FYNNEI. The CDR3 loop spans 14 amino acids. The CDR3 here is CASRPGTASDTQYF. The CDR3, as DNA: TGTGCCAGCAGACCGGGGACAGCGTCAGATACGCAGTATTTT. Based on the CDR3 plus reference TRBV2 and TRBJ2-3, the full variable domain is EPEVTQTPSHQVTQMGQEVILRCVPISNHLYFYWYRQILGQKVEFLVSFYNNEISEKSEIFDDQFSVERPDGSNFTLKIRSTKLEDSAMYFCASRPGTASDTQYFGPGTRLTVL.

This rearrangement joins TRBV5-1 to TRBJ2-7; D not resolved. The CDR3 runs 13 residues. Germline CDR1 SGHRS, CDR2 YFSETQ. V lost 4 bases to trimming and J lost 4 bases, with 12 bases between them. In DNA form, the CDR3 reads TGCGCCAGCAGCGCCCCGCCGCAGTACGAGCAGTACTTC. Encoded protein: CASSAPPQYEQYF.

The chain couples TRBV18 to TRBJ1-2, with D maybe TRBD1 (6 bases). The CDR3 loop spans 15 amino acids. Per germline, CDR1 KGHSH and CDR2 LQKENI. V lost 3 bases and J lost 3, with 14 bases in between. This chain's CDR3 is CASSPLRGGDYGYTF. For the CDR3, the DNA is TGTGCCAGCTCACCCTTGAGGGGGGGCGACTATGGCTACACCTTC.

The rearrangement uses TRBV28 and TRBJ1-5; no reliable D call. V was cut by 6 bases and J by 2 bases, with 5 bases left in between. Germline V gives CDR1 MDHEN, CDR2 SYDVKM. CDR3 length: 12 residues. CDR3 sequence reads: CASRRGNQPQHF. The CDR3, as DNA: TGTGCCAGCAGGCGGGGCAATCAGCCCCAGCATTTT. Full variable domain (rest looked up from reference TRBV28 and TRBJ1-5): DVKVTQSSRYLVKRTGEKVFLECVQDMDHENMFWYRQDPGLGLRLIYFSYDVKMKEKGDIPEGYSVSREKKERFSLILESASTNQTSMYLCASRRGNQPQHFGDGTRLSIL.

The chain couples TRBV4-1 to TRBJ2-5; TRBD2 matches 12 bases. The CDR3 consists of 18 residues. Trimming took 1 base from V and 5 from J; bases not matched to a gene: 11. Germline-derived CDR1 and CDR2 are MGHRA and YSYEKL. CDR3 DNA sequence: TGCGCCAGCAGCCAAGGGCGGGGGCTAGCGGGAGGGCTGGAGACCCAGTACTTC. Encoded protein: CASSQGRGLAGGLETQYF.

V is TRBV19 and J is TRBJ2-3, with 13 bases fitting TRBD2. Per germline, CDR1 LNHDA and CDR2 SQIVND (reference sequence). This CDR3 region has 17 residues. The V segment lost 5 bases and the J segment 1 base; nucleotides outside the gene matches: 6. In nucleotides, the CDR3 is TGTGCCAGTAGTCCTCGGACTAGCGGGAGTGGCACAGATACGCAGTATTTT. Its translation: CASSPRTSGSGTDTQYF.

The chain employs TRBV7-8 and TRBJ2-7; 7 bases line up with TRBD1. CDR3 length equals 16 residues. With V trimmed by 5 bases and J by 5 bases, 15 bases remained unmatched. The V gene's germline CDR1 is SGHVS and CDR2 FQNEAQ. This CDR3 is CASSQTPGTVRDEQYF. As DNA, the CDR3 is TGTGCCAGCAGCCAGACTCCCGGGACAGTTCGTGACGAGCAGTACTTC. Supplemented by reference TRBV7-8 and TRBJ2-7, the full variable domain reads GAGVSQSPRYKVAKRGQDVALRCDPISGHVSLFWYQQALGQGPEFLTYFQNEAQLDKSGLPSDRFFAERPEGSVSTLKIQRTQQEDSAVYLCASSQTPGTVRDEQYFGPGTRLTVT.

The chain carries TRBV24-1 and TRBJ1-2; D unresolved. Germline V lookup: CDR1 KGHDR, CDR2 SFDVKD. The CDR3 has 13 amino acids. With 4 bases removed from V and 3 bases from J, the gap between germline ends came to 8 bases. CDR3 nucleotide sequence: TGTGCCACCAGTGACGCAGGATACTATGGCTACACCTTC. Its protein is CATSDAGYYGYTF.

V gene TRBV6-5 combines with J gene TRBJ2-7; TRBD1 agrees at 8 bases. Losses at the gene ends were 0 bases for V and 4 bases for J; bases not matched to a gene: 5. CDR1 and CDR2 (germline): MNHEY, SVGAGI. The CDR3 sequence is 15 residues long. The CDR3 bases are TGTGCCAGCAGTTACTCGGGACAGGCTACATACGAGCAGTACTTC. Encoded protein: CASSYSGQATYEQYF.

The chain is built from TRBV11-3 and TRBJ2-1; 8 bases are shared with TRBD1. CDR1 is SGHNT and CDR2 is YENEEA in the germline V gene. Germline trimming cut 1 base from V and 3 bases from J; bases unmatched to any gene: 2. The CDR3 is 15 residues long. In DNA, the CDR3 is TGTGCCAGCAGCTTAGGACAGGGGAGCTACAATGAGCAGTTCTTC. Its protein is CASSLGQGSYNEQFF. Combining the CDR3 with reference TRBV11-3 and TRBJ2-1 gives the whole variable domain EAGVVQSPRYKIIEKKQPVAFWCNPISGHNTLYWYLQNLGQGPELLIRYENEEAVDDSQLPKDRFSAERLKGVDSTLKIQPAELGDSAVYLCASSLGQGSYNEQFFGPGTRLTVL.

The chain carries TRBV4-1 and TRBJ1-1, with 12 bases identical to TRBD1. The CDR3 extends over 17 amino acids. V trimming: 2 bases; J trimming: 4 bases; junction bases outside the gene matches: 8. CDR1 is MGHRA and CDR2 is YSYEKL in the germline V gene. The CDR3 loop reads CASSQLGTGGAGTEAFF. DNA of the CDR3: TGCGCCAGCAGCCAACTGGGGACAGGGGGCGCGGGCACTGAAGCTTTCTTT.

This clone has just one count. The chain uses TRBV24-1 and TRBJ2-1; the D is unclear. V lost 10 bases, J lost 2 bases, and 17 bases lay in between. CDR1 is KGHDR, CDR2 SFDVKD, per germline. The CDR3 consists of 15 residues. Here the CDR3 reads CATALRHGPYNEQFF. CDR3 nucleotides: TGTGCCACAGCTCTACGACACGGTCCCTACAATGAGCAGTTCTTC.

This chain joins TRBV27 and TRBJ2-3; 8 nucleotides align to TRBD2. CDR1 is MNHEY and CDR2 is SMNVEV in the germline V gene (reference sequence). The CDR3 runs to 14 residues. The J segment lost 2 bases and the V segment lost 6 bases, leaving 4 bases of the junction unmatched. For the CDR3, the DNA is TGTGCCAGCAGGAGCGGGGGATCCACAGATACGCAGTATTTT. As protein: CASRSGGSTDTQYF.

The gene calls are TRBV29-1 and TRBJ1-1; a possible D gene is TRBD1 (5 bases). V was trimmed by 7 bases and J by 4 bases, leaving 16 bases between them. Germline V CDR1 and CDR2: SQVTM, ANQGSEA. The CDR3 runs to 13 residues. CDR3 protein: CSAAGLPGTEAFF. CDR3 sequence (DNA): TGCAGCGCGGCAGGGCTCCCTGGCACTGAAGCTTTCTTT.